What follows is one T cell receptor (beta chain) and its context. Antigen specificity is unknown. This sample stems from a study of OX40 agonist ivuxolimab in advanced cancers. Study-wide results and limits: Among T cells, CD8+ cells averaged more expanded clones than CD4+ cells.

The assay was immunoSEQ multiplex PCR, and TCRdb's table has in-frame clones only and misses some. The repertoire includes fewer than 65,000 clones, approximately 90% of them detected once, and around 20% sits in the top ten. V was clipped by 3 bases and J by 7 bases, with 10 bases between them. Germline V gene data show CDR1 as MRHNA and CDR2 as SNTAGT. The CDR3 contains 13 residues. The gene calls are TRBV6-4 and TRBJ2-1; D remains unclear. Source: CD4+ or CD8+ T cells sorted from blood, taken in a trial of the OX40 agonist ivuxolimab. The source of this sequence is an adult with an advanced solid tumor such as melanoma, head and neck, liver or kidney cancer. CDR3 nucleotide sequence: TGTGCCAGCAGTGAAGACTCATCGAATGAGCAGTTCTTC. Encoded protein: CASSEDSSNEQFF.